These 24 T cell receptor beta chains share one sample of origin, sequenced in a study of spatial heterogeneity in lung cancer. Described time point: sample taken at primary tumor resection. TCRdb used MiXCR to reprocess the 5' RACE reads, holding one entry per CDR3 protein. The profile covers 43,000 or so distinct CDR3 sequences, with almost 7% appearing a single time and around 42% taken by the ten largest. The specimen comprised PBMCs, sampled at surgery. These receptors all stem from a female donor with early-stage non-small cell lung cancer.

This clonotype was detected ten times or more. The chain uses TRBV11-2 and TRBJ1-5; maybe TRBD1 (6 bases). Germline V gene data show CDR1 as SGHAT and CDR2 as FQNNGV. CDR3 length: 14 amino acids. V was clipped by 4 bases and J by 1 base, with 8 bases between them. CDR3 protein: CASSSQGSNQPQHF. The CDR3 DNA follows: TGTGCCAGCAGCTCACAGGGAAGCAATCAGCCCCAGCATTTT.

Remarks on this clonotype: This clone may be a read error of a much larger clone one base away. This chain uses TRBV14 with TRBJ2-5; D is ambiguous. Germline V gene sequence: CDR1 SGHDN, CDR2 FVKESK. The CDR3 runs to 12 residues. CDR3 sequence reads: CVSSSRLETQYF. CDR3 coding DNA: TGTGTCAGCAGCTCCCGGTTAGAGACCCAGTACTTC.

This clonotype was seen a handful of times. The chain combines TRBV5-1 with TRBJ2-7; no reliable D call. CDR3 length: 13 amino acids. V was clipped by 0 bases and J by 5 bases, with 9 bases between them. Germline V gives CDR1 SGHRS, CDR2 YFSETQ. Here the CDR3 DNA reads TGCGCCAGCAGCTTGGGTTCCGAGGACGAGCAGTACTTC. Its translation: CASSLGSEDEQYF.

The chain recombines TRBV15 with TRBJ2-7; D is uncertain. V was trimmed by 0 bases and J by 5 bases, leaving 14 bases between them. Germline CDR1 reads LNHNV; CDR2 reads YYDKDF (reference sequence). This CDR3 is built from 15 residues. The CDR3 protein is CATSRDQYSFDEQYF. CDR3 in DNA: TGTGCCACCAGCAGAGATCAATACAGTTTCGACGAGCAGTACTTC. The variable domain in full, completed from reference TRBV15 and TRBJ2-7, reads DAMVIQNPRYQVTQFGKPVTLSCSQTLNHNVMYWYQQKSSQAPKLLFHYYDKDFNNEADTPDNFQSRRPNTSFCFLDIRSPGLGDTAMYLCATSRDQYSFDEQYFGPGTRLTVT.

The chain recombines TRBV6-5 with TRBJ1-1, with TRBD1 matching over 8 bases. Germline V gene data show CDR1 as MNHEY and CDR2 as SVGAGI. Trimming removed 0 bases from V and 0 bases from J; junction bases left unmatched: 9. The CDR3 is 18 amino acids. CDR3 residues: CASSYSPRTGRVNTEAFF. CDR3 DNA sequence: TGTGCCAGCAGTTACTCGCCCAGGACAGGGAGGGTGAACACTGAAGCTTTCTTT.

Ten or more counts support this clonotype. This chain joins TRBV19 and TRBJ1-2; D not resolved. V dropped 7 bases and J dropped 5 bases, with 11 bases sitting between them. This CDR3 has 12 residues. Germline V CDR1 and CDR2: LNHDA, SQIVND (reference sequence). The CDR3 loop reads CASNDGNYGYTF. CDR3 in DNA: TGTGCCAGTAATGACGGAAATTATGGCTACACCTTC.

This clonotype appeared a few times. The chain joins TRBV20-1 to TRBJ1-1; the D gene is possibly TRBD1 (5 bases). There are 12 residues in the CDR3. The V gene's germline CDR1 is DFQATT and CDR2 SNEGSKA (reference sequence). Trimming took 6 bases from V and 7 from J, leaving 15 bases between them. For the CDR3, the DNA is TGCAGTGCCCCATCCGGGGGGGGTGAAGCTTTCTTT. Protein sequence: CSAPSGGGEAFF.

Many counts were recorded for this clonotype. This sequence joins TRBV11-2 and TRBJ2-3, with D perhaps assigned TRBD1 or TRBD2 (5 bases each). In germline, CDR1 is SGHAT, CDR2 FQNNGV. V dropped 0 bases and J dropped 6 bases, with 7 bases sitting between them. The CDR3 is made up of 13 amino acids. The CDR3 DNA reads TGTGCCAGCAGCTTAGACTGGGGGGATACGCAGTATTTT. As protein: CASSLDWGDTQYF.

As for this clonotype: A much larger clonotype is one base distant, so this may be a read error. The genes are TRBV20-1 and TRBJ2-3; 8 bases agree with TRBD2. Germline trimming cut 1 base from V and 5 bases from J; bases unmatched to any gene: 8. Germline V CDR1 and CDR2: DFQATT, SNEGSKA (reference sequence). The CDR3 contains 15 residues. The CDR3 region has the DNA TGCAGTGCTAGAGGGGGTAGCGGGATTATAGATACGCAGTATTTT. Its translation: CSARGGSGIIDTQYF.

The rearrangement uses TRBV20-1 and TRBJ1-5; D remains ambiguous. Germline V lookup: CDR1 DFQATT, CDR2 SNEGSKA (reference sequence). The V end was cut by 3 bases, the J end by 0 bases, with 12 bases between. The CDR3 spans 15 residues. The CDR3 DNA follows: TGCAGTGCTAGCAAACCTGGCGCTAGCAATCAGCCCCAGCATTTT. It codes for CSASKPGASNQPQHF.

To note about this clonotype: One base away lies a much larger clone, so this may be a sequencing read error. The V gene is TRBV5-1, the J gene TRBJ2-3, with 8 positions matching TRBD2. The CDR3 covers 20 residues. The J segment lost 0 bases and the V segment lost 4 bases, leaving 19 bases of the junction unmatched. Germline CDR1 and CDR2: SGHRS and YFSETQ. In DNA form, the CDR3 reads TGCGCCAGCAGCGGTCGACTAGCGAGCAAACCAACCGCTAGCACAGATACGCAGTATTTT. Translating gives CASSGRLASKPTASTDTQYF.

Many counts were recorded for this clonotype. The chain carries TRBV6-2 or TRBV6-3 and TRBJ1-3; D is uncertain. The length of the CDR3 is 15 residues. V lost 6 bases and J 2 bases, leaving 14 bases between the germline ends. Germline CDR1 MNHEY, CDR2 SVGEGT. CDR3 sequence: CASSAGETAGNTIYF. The DNA for the CDR3 is TGTGCCAGCAGCGCCGGTGAGACTGCTGGAAACACCATATATTTT.

This clonotype was recorded many times. The V and J genes are TRBV10-1 and TRBJ2-3, with 9 positions matching TRBD2. J gave up 2 bases and V 4 bases, and 13 bases lay outside the gene matches. The CDR3 has 18 amino acids. Germline-derived CDR1 and CDR2 are WNHNN and SYGVQD (reference sequence). CDR3 sequence reads: CASSVLSGGPGDTDTQYF. The CDR3 region has the DNA TGCGCCAGCAGTGTTCTTAGCGGGGGACCGGGAGACACAGATACGCAGTATTTT.

The table lists this clonotype with a few counts. J is TRBJ2-5 and V is TRBV6-5; D might be TRBD1 or TRBD2, each matching 5 bases. Germline lookup yields CDR1 MNHEY and CDR2 SVGAGI. The CDR3 sequence is 14 residues long. Between the trimmed V and J ends, which lost 4 bases and 5 bases, there was a span of 14 bases. The DNA for the CDR3 is TGTGCCAGCAGTTCTCCCGGGGCCGCGGAGACCCAGTACTTC. It codes for CASSSPGAAETQYF.

There are many counts of this clonotype. V and J are TRBV7-2 and TRBJ2-5, with TRBD1 matching 7 bases. V dropped 5 bases and J dropped 4; count of bases not matched to a gene: 7. Germline loops: CDR1 SGHTA, CDR2 FQGNSA. CDR3 length: 14 amino acids. CDR3 DNA: TGTGCCAGCAGCCAGGACAGGACCTTAGAGACCCAGTACTTC. Translating it yields CASSQDRTLETQYF. Full variable domain (remainder filled in from reference TRBV7-2 and TRBJ2-5): GAGVSQSPSNKVTEKGKDVELRCDPISGHTALYWYRQSLGQGLEFLIYFQGNSAPDKSGLPSDRFSAERTGGSVSTLTIQRTQQEDSAVYLCASSQDRTLETQYFGPGTRLLVL.

This clonotype came up a few times. The chain carries TRBV6-5 and TRBJ1-4; TRBD1 matches at 7 bases. This CDR3 is built from 14 residues. CDR1 and CDR2 from the germline V gene are MNHEY and SVGAGI. V was pared by 8 bases and J by 1 base, with 4 bases of the junction left unmatched. In DNA form, the CDR3 reads TGTGCCAGCCGAAGGGGGCTAACTAATGAAAAACTGTTTTTT. Translation gives CASRRGLTNEKLFF.

The genes are TRBV19 and TRBJ1-5, with 10 bases lining up with TRBD1. Trimming at V came to 6 bases and at J to 2 bases, leaving 4 bases not matched to a gene. CDR1 and CDR2 (germline): LNHDA, SQIVND (reference sequence). This CDR3 contains 15 residues. Written as DNA, the CDR3 is TGTGCCAGTAGCAGAGGGACAGGGGGCAATCAGCCCCAGCATTTT. It is translated as CASSRGTGGNQPQHF.

DNA of the CDR3: TGTGCCAGCAGCGACCCGCGCGGTCCTCAGGAGGAGCTGTTTTTT. This translates into CASSDPRGPQEELFF. The V gene is TRBV11-2, the J gene TRBJ2-2; D unclear. The germline V gene encodes CDR1 SGHAT and CDR2 FQNNGV. V was shortened by 5 bases and J by 10 bases, with 20 bases between the two germline ends. The CDR3 contains 15 residues.

This clonotype has a handful of counts. V usage is TRBV4-3 and J usage is TRBJ1-2; D gene uncertain. CDR1 is LGHNA, CDR2 YSLEER, per germline. The CDR3 totals 18 residues. Trimming cost V 4 bases and J 7 bases, with 28 bases left between them. In DNA form, the CDR3 reads TGCGCCAGCAGCCCCATCGGTAAACCAGGCTACAATCACCTTGGCTACACCTTC. It yields the protein CASSPIGKPGYNHLGYTF.

This clonotype is labeled large. The chain recombines TRBV20-1 with TRBJ2-3; 9 bases are shared with TRBD1. V shed 0 bases, J shed 1 base, and the junction held 5 bases outside the gene matches. Germline V gene lookup returns CDR1 DFQATT and CDR2 SNEGSKA (reference sequence). This CDR3 comprises 16 residues. CDR3 in DNA: TGCAGTGCTAGAGATCGGGACAGGGAGGGCACAGATACGCAGTATTTT. Translated, it gives CSARDRDREGTDTQYF.

This clonotype has at least ten counts. The chain uses TRBV7-8 and TRBJ1-3; D is possibly TRBD1 (5 bases). Deletions cut 5 bases from V and 0 bases from J, with 17 bases between. Looked up from germline, CDR1 is SGHVS and CDR2 is FQNEAQ. This CDR3 comprises 17 residues. The CDR3 DNA reads as TGTGCCAGCAGCCGACGTTTAGGGCAGGGCTCTGGAAACACCATATATTTT. Its translation is CASSRRLGQGSGNTIYF.

This chain links TRBV28 with TRBJ1-2, with 8 bases that match TRBD1. Germline V gene data show CDR1 as MDHEN and CDR2 as SYDVKM. The CDR3 loop spans 13 amino acids. Trimming cost V 6 bases and J 7 bases; bases outside gene matches: 7. CDR3 in amino acids: CASSGQGRSGYTF. The CDR3 coding sequence is TGTGCCAGCAGCGGACAGGGTCGAAGTGGCTACACCTTC.

Turning to this clonotype: This may come from a read error, since a much larger clone is one base off. This sequence joins TRBV19 and TRBJ2-6; no firm D call. Germline lookup yields CDR1 LNHDA and CDR2 SQIVND (reference sequence). CDR3 size: 15 residues. This chain's CDR3 is CASTLSLSWANVLTF. As DNA, the CDR3 is TGTGCCAGTACCTTGAGTCTCTCTTGGGCCAACGTCCTGACTTTC.

There are many counts of this clonotype. The genes are TRBV7-6 and TRBJ2-7; possibly TRBD2 for D (6 bases). This CDR3 contains 14 residues. Trimming removed 5 bases from V and 5 bases from J, with 16 bases in between. CDR1 and CDR2 from the germline V gene are SGHVS and FNYEAQ. The CDR3 reads CASSPRMGGNEQYF. Here the CDR3 DNA reads TGTGCCAGCAGCCCGCGGATGGGGGGAAACGAGCAGTACTTC.